The 2 T cell receptor beta chains presented below share a single source sample, sequenced in a study of cytomegalovirus exposure and HLA in healthy donors. The PCR made use of 60 Vbeta and 13 Jbeta primers. The assay was immunoSEQ multiplex PCR, and TCRdb's table has in-frame clones only and misses some. The sample table includes 35,000 to 45,000 clones. Specimen: PBMCs. Receptors originate from a male donor in good health and CMV-seronegative.

J is TRBJ1-2 and V is TRBV5-1; D might be TRBD1 (6 bases). V dropped 4 bases and J dropped 2 bases, with 9 bases sitting between them. The CDR3 totals 13 residues. Germline CDR1 and CDR2: SGHRS and YFSETQ. CDR3 in DNA: TGCGCCAGCAGCCCCGGACAGAACTATGGCTACACCTTC. As protein: CASSPGQNYGYTF. The variable domain in full, completed from reference TRBV5-1 and TRBJ1-2, reads KAGVTQTPRYLIKTRGQQVTLSCSPISGHRSVSWYQQTPGQGLQFLFEYFSETQRNKGNFPGRFSGRQFSNSRSEMNVSTLELGDSALYLCASSPGQNYGYTFGSGTRLTVV.

About this clone: The same CDR3 can be traced to other DNA sequences in this sample. The J gene is TRBJ1-6, the V gene TRBV5-1; D not certain. Trimming took 0 bases from V and 9 from J, leaving 7 bases between them. Germline V gives CDR1 SGHRS, CDR2 YFSETQ. This CDR3 region has 13 residues. CDR3 coding DNA: TGCGCCAGCAGCTTGGCGGGTTTTTCACCCCTCCACTTT. Its protein is CASSLAGFSPLHF.